These 6 T cell receptor beta chains originate from one sample sequenced in a study of T cells expressing NK-cell markers (dated by TCRdb to the early 2020s). Libraries were prepared through 5' RACE. The instrument given in TCRdb is Illumina HiSeq 2000. Once TCRdb had reprocessed the reads, it stored one entry per CDR3 protein sequence and supplied no DNA. In this sample's table one finds about half a million distinct CDR3 sequences. 1.4% of the sample goes to the ten largest clones. Sequencing used blood T cells: a sorted CD56 or NKG2C T cell subset, CD4+ or CD8+ T cells, or bulk PBMC T cells (not recorded which). Receptors originate from a woman between 50 and 59 years old in good health. Donor details come from another sample of the same person, matched by shared clones.

The rearrangement uses TRBV20-1 and TRBJ1-6; TCRdb proposes TRBD1, but this gene call is untestable without DNA. The CDR3 runs 14 residues. Per germline, CDR1 DFQATT and CDR2 SNEGSKA (reference sequence). CDR3 region: CSANPQGVNSPLHF.

This chain uses TRBV4-1 with TRBJ1-1; with no DNA, the TCRdb D assignment of TRBD1 cannot be verified. Germline values: CDR1 MGHRA, CDR2 YSYEKL. The length of the CDR3 is 14 residues. CDR3 sequence: CASRSPGGDTEAFF.

The CDR3 protein is CAITTGDPLYGYTF. The V and J genes are TRBV10-3 and TRBJ1-2; TCRdb lists TRBD1, though no DNA is available to test this call. Germline CDR1 and CDR2: ENHRY and SYGVKD. The CDR3 extends over 14 amino acids.

The chain is built from TRBV5-1 and TRBJ1-1; the TCRdb call, TRBD1, lacks DNA for checking. Germline V gene sequence: CDR1 SGHRS, CDR2 YFSETQ. The CDR3 totals 12 residues. The CDR3 here is CASSPGTEKAFF.

This chain uses TRBV24-1 with TRBJ2-1; TCRdb's D gene call, TRBD1, goes unchecked for lack of DNA. The CDR3 consists of 14 residues. Germline CDR1 is KGHDR and CDR2 is SFDVKD. CDR3 residues: CATSRTGGYNEQFF.

The chain links TRBV10-3 to TRBJ2-3; checking the TCRdb D call of TRBD2 is not possible without DNA. The CDR3 is 14 residues long. Germline V gene sequence: CDR1 ENHRY, CDR2 SYGVKD. The CDR3 sequence: CAISGAGEADTQYF.